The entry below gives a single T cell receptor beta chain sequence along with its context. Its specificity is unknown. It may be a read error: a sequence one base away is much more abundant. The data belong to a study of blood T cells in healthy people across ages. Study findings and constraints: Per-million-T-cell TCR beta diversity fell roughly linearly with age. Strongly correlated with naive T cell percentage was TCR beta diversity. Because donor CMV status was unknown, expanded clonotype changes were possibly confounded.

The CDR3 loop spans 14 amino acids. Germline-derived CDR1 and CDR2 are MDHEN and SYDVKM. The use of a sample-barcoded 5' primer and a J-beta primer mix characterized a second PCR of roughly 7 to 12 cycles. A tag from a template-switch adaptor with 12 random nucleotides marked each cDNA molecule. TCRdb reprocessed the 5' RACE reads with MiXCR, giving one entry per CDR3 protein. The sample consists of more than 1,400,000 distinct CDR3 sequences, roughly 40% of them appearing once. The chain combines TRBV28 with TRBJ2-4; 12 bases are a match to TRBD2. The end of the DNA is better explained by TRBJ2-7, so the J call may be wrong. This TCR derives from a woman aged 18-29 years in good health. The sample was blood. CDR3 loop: CAGSPTSGGREQYF. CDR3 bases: TGTGCCGGCAGCCCTACTAGCGGGGGGCGCGAGCAGTACTTC.